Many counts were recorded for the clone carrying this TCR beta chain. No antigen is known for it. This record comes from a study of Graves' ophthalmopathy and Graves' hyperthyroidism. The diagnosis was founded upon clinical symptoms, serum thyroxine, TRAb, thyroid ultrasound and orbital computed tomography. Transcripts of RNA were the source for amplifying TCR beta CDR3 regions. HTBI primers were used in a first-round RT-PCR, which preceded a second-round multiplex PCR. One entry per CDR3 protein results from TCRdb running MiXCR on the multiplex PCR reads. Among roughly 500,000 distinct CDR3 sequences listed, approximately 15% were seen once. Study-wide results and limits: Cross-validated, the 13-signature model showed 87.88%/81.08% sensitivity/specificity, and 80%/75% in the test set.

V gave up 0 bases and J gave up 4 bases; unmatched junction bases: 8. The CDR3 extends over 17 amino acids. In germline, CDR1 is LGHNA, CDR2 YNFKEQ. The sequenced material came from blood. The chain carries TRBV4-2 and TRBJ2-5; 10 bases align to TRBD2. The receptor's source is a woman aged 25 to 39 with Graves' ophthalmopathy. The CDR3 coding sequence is TGTGCCAGCAGCCAAGATGGAGGCCTAGCGGGAGTAGAGACCCAGTACTTC. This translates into CASSQDGGLAGVETQYF.